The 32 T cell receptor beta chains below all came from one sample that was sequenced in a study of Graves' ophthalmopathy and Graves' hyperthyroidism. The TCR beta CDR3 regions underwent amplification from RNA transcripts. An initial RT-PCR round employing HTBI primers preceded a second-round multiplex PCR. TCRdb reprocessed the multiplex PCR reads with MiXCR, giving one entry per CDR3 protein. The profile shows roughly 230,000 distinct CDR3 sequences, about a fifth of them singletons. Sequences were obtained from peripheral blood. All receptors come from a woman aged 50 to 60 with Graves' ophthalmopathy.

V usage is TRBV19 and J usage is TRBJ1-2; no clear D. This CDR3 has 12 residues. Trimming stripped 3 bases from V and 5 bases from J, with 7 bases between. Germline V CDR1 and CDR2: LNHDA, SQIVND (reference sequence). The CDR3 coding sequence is TGTGCCAGTAGTATCGTTGGATATGGCTACACCTTC. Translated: CASSIVGYGYTF.

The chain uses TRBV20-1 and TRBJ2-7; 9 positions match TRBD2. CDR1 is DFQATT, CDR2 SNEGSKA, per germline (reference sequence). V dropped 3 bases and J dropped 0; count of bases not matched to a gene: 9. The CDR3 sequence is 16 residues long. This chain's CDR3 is CSARNGLAILSYEQYF. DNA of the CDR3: TGCAGTGCTAGGAACGGACTAGCGATCCTCTCCTACGAGCAGTACTTC.

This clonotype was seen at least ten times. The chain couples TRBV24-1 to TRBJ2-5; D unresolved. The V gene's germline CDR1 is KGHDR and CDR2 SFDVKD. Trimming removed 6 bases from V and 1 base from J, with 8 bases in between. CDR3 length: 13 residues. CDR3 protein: CATSNRPQETQYF. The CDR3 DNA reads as TGTGCCACCAGTAATCGTCCCCAAGAGACCCAGTACTTC.

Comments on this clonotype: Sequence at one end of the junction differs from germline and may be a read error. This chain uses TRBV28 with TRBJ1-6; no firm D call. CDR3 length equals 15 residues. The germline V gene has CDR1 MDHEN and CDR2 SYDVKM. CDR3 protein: CASSLRSSYNSSLHF. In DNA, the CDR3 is TGTGCCAGCAGTTTACGCAGCTCCTATAATTCATCCCTCCACTTT.

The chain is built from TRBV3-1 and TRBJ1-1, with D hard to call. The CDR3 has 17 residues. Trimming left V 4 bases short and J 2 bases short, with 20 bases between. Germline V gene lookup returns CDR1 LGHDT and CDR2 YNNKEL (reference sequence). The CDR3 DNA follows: TGTGCCAGCAGCCCCTACCCTGTGACAAAACTTAACACTGAAGCTTTCTTT. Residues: CASSPYPVTKLNTEAFF.

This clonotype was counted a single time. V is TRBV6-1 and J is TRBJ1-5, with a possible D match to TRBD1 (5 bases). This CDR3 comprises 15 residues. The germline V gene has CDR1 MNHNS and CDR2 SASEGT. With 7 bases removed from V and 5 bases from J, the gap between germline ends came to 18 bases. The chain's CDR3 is CASNKPGLWDQPQHF. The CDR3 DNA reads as TGTGCCAGCAACAAACCGGGACTCTGGGATCAGCCCCAGCATTTT.

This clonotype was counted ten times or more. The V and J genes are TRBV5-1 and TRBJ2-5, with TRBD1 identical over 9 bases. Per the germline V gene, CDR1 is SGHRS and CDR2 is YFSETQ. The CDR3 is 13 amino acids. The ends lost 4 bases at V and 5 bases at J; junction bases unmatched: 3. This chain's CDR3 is CASSRQGDETQYF. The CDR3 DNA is TGCGCCAGCAGCCGACAGGGGGATGAGACCCAGTACTTC.

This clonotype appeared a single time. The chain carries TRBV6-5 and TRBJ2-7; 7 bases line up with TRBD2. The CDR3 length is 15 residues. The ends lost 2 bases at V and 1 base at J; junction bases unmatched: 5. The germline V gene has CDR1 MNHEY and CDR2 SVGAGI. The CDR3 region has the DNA TGTGCCAGCAGTTACAGGGCGGGAGTGTCCTACGAGCAGTACTTC. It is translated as CASSYRAGVSYEQYF.

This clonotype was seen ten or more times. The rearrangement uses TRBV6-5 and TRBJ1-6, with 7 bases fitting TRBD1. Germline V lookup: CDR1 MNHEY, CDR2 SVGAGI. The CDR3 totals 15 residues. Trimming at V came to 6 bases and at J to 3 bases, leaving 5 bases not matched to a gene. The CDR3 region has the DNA TGTGCCAGCAGCCGAGGGACAGACTATAATTCACCCCTCCACTTT. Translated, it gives CASSRGTDYNSPLHF.

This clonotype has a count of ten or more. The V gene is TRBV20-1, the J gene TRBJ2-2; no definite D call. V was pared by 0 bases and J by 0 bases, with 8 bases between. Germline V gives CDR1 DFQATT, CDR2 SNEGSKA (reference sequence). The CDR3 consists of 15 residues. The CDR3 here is CSARDSGTNTGELFF. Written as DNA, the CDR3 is TGCAGTGCTAGAGATTCCGGAACGAACACCGGGGAGCTGTTTTTT.

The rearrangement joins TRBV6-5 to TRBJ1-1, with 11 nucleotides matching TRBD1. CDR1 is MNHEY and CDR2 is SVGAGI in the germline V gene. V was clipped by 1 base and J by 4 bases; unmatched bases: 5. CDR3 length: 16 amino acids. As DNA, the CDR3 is TGTGCCAGCAGTTACTTACCCGGGACAGGGGGCACTGAAGCTTTCTTT. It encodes CASSYLPGTGGTEAFF.

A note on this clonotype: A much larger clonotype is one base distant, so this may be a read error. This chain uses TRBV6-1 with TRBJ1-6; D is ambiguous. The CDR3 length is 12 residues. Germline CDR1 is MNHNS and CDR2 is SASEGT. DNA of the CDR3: TGTGCCTGCAGGCTGTCGAATTCACCCCACCACTTT. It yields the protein CACRLSNSPHHF.

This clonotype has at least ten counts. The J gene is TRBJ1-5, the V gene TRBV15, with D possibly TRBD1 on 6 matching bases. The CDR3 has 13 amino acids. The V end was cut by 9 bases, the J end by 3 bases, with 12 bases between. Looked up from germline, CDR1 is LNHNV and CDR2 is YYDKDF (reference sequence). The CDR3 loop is CATTGQFNQPQHF. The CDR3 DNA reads TGTGCCACAACCGGACAGTTCAATCAGCCCCAGCATTTT.

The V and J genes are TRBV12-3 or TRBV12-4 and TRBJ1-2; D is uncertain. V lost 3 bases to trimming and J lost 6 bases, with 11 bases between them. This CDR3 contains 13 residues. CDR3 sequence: CASSFAIFNGYTF. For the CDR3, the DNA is TGTGCCAGCAGTTTCGCCATCTTCAATGGCTACACCTTC.

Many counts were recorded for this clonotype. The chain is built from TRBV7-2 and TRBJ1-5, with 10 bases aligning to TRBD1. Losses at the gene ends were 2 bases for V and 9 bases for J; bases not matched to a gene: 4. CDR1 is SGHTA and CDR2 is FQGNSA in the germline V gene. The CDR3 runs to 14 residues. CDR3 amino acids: CASSLRQGAGPQHF. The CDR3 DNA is TGTGCCAGCAGCTTAAGACAGGGGGCAGGGCCCCAGCATTTT.

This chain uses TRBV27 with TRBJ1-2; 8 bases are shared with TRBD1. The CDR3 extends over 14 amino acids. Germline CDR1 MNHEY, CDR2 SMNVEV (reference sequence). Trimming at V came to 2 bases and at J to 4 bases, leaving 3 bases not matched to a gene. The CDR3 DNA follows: TGTGCCAGCAGTTTACCGGGACAGGTCTATGGCTACACCTTC. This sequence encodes CASSLPGQVYGYTF.

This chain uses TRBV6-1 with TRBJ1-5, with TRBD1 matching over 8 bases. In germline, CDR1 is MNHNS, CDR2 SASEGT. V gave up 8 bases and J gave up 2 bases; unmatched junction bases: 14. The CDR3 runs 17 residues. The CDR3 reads CASRITDRVIGNQPQHF. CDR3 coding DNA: TGTGCCAGCCGAATTACGGACAGGGTGATTGGCAATCAGCCCCAGCATTTT.

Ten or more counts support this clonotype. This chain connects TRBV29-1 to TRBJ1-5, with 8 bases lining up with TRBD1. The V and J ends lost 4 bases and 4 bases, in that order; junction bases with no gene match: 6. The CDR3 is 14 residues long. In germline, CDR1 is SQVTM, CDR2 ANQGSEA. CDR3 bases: TGCAGCGTTGCTGGACAGGGAAGTAATCAGCCCCAGCATTTT. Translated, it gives CSVAGQGSNQPQHF.

CDR3 in DNA: TGTGCCAGCAGCCAAGAAGGGACTGAAGCTTTCTTT. This sequence encodes CASSQEGTEAFF. The V gene is TRBV12-3 or TRBV12-4, the J gene TRBJ1-1; D is ambiguous. The CDR3 consists of 12 residues. Trimming cost V 6 bases and J 5 bases, with 10 bases left between them.

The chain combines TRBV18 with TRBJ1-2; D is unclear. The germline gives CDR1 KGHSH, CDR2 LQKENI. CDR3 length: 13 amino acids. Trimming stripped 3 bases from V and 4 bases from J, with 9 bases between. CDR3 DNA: TGTGCCAGCTCACCCCCCGGACTCTATGGCTACACCTTC. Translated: CASSPPGLYGYTF.

The CDR3 reads CASSTSGTGDSGYTF. In DNA, the CDR3 is TGCGCCAGCAGCACTTCCGGGACAGGGGATTCCGGCTACACCTTC. The chain combines TRBV5-1 with TRBJ1-2, with TRBD1 matching 10 bases. This CDR3 has 15 amino acids. V dropped 4 bases and J dropped 8; count of bases not matched to a gene: 11. From germline, CDR1 is SGHRS and CDR2 YFSETQ.

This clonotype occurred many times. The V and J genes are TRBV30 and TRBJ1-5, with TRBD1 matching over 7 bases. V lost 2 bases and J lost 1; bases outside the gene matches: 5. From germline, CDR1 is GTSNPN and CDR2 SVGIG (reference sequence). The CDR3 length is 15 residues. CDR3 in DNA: TGTGCCTGGAGTCGGCCAGGGGGGAGCAATCAGCCCCAGCATTTT. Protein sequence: CAWSRPGGSNQPQHF.

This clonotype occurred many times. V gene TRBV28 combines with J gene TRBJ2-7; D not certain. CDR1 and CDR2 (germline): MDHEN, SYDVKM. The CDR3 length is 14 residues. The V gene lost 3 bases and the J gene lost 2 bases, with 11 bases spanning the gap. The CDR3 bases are TGTGCCAGCAGTTTTTATGGGGAAGCCTACGAGCAGTACTTC. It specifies CASSFYGEAYEQYF.

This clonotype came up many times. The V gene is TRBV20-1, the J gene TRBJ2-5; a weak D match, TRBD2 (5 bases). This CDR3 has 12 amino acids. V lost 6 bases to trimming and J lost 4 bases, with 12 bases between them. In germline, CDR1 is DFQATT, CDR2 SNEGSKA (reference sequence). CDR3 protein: CSAKSGRETQYF. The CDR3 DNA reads TGCAGTGCGAAGAGCGGACGAGAGACCCAGTACTTC.

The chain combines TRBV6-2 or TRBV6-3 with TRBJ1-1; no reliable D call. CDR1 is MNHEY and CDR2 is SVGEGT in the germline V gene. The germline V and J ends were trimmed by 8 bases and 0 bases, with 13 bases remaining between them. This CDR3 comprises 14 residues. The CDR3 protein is CASRGTAMNTEAFF. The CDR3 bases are TGTGCCAGCCGAGGAACAGCCATGAACACTGAAGCTTTCTTT.

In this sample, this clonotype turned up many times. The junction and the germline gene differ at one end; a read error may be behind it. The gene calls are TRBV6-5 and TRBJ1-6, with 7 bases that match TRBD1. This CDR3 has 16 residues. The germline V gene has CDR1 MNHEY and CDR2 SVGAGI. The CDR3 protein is CASSYSTQGWNSPLHF. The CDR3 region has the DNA TGTGCCAGCAGCTACTCTACACAGGGGTGGAATTCACCCCTCCACTTT.

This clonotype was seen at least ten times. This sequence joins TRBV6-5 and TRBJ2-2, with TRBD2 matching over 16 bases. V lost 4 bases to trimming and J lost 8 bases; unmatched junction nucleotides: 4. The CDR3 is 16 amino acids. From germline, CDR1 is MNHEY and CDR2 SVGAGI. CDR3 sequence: CASSWGLAGGLGELFF. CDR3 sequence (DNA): TGTGCCAGCAGTTGGGGACTAGCGGGAGGGTTAGGGGAGCTGTTTTTT.

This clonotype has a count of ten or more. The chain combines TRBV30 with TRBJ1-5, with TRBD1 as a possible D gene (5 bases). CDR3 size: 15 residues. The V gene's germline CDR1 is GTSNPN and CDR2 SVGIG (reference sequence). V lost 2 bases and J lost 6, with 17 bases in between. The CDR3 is CAWSLRGSQSQPQHF. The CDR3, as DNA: TGTGCCTGGAGTTTAAGGGGCTCTCAAAGTCAGCCCCAGCATTTT.

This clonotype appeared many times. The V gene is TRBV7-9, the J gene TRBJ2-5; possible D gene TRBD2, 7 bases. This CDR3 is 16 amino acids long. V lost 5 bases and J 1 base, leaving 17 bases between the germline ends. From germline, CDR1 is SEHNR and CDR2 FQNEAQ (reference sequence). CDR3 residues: CASSPLGEGVQETQYF. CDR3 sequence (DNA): TGTGCCAGCAGCCCACTTGGGGAGGGGGTCCAAGAGACCCAGTACTTC.

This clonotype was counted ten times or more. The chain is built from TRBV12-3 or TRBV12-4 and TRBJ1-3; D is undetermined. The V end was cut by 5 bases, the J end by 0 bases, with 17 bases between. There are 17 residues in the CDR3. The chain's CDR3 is CASSLLSNVGSGNTIYF. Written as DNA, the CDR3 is TGTGCCAGCAGTCTTCTTTCCAATGTCGGCTCTGGAAACACCATATATTTT.

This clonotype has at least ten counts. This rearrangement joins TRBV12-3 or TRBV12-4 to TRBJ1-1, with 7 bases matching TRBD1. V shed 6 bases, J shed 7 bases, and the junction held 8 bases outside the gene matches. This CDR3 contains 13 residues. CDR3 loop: CASSPTGAREAFF. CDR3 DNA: TGTGCCAGCAGCCCAACAGGGGCCCGTGAAGCTTTCTTT.

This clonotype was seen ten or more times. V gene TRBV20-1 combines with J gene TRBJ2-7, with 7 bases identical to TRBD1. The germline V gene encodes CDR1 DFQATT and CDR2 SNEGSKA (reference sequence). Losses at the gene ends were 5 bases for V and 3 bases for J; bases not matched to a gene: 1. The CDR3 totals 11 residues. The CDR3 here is CSAAGGYEQYF. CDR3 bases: TGCAGTGCTGCAGGGGGCTACGAGCAGTACTTC.